In its sample, the clone carrying this T cell receptor (beta chain) was seen once. This sample is part of a study of shared clonotypes between healthy human individuals. Trimming shortened V by 2 bases and J by 3 bases, and 9 bases separated the two germline ends. Germline V CDR1 and CDR2: SGDLS, YYNGEE. The CDR3 runs 14 residues. The repertoire was sequenced with immunoSEQ multiplex PCR; TCRdb's copy has only in-frame clones and lacks some. Of about 2.1 million clones listed, roughly 91% are singletons. CD45RO-negative cells were positively selected for CCR7, leaving out terminally differentiated effector memory CD45RA+ cells.

The clonotype was recovered from a man aged 18 to 29 in good health. Some clones in this sample may be carry-over from other donors' samples. The material sequenced was naive CD8+ T cells from PBMCs. The chain couples TRBV9 to TRBJ2-1; D call uncertain. The CDR3 protein is CASSVSEIYNEQFF. The CDR3 nucleotides are TGTGCCAGCAGCGTCAGCGAGATCTACAATGAGCAGTTCTTC.